These 19 T cell receptor beta chains share one sample of origin, sequenced in a study of blood T cell repertoires in COVID-19. Repertoires were generated with immunoSEQ multiplex PCR, while TCRdb's copy carries only in-frame clones and drops some. The table records 200,000 to 250,000 clones, 75% to 90% of them present only once. The sample was PBMCs or T cells enriched from blood (not recorded which). Receptors originate from a woman aged 25 to 45 who had been exposed to COVID-19.

The chain has TRBV6-2 or TRBV6-3 and TRBJ2-7, with 11 bases lining up with TRBD2. Germline V gives CDR1 MNHEY, CDR2 SVGEGT. Unmatched junction bases numbered 23, after V lost 5 bases and J lost 2 bases. The CDR3 totals 21 residues. The CDR3 region has the DNA TGTGCCAGCAGTACTCGGACAGGGTGGCTAGCGGGAGGAAGATTTGCCTACGAGCAGTACTTC. Encoded protein: CASSTRTGWLAGGRFAYEQYF.

V is TRBV19 and J is TRBJ1-2; D gene uncertain. CDR1 LNHDA and CDR2 SQIVND come from the germline V gene (reference sequence). The germline V and J ends were trimmed by 2 bases and 5 bases, with 21 bases remaining between them. This CDR3 spans 17 amino acids. Written as DNA, the CDR3 is TGTGCCAGTAGTATAAGTCTTGCCGGGGTTCAAATGTATGGCTACACCTTC. Its protein is CASSISLAGVQMYGYTF.

The gene calls are TRBV6-1 and TRBJ1-2, with a weak D call TRBD1 (6 bases). The V and J ends lost 1 base and 2 bases respectively, with 14 bases between them. Germline V gene sequence: CDR1 MNHNS, CDR2 SASEGT. CDR3 size: 16 residues. The CDR3 sequence is CASSEVGGLQNYGYTF. The CDR3 nucleotides read TGTGCCAGCAGTGAAGTCGGGGGGCTCCAAAACTATGGCTACACCTTC.

V is TRBV18 and J is TRBJ2-7; the match to TRBD2 covers 11 bases. Trimming took 4 bases from V and 1 from J; bases not matched to a gene: 9. The germline CDR1 and CDR2 sequences are KGHSH and LQKENI. The CDR3 is 17 residues long. CDR3 bases: TGTGCCAGCTCACGACAAACTGGGACTAGCGGTTCCTACGAGCAGTACTTC. This sequence encodes CASSRQTGTSGSYEQYF.

The chain recombines TRBV14 with TRBJ1-2, with D tentatively TRBD1 (5 bases). Germline V gene sequence: CDR1 SGHDN, CDR2 FVKESK. V gave up 4 bases and J gave up 4 bases, with 10 bases separating them. The CDR3 spans 13 residues. For the CDR3, the DNA is TGTGCCAGCAGCCTGACAGATTCCTATGGCTACACCTTC. Its translation is CASSLTDSYGYTF.

The rearrangement joins TRBV7-2 to TRBJ1-1, with a weak D call TRBD1 (5 bases). The CDR3 sequence is 14 residues long. V was pared by 1 base and J by 4 bases, with 10 bases between. Germline V gene data show CDR1 as SGHTA and CDR2 as FQGNSA. The CDR3 DNA reads TGTGCCAGCAGCTTAGACCCCGGGGGCACTGAAGCTTTCTTT. It codes for CASSLDPGGTEAFF. Filled out from reference TRBV7-2 and TRBJ1-1, the complete variable domain reads GAGVSQSPSNKVTEKGKDVELRCDPISGHTALYWYRQSLGQGLEFLIYFQGNSAPDKSGLPSDRFSAERTGGSVSTLTIQRTQQEDSAVYLCASSLDPGGTEAFFGQGTRLTVV.

The chain recombines TRBV6-2 or TRBV6-3 with TRBJ2-7; D gene uncertain. Germline V gives CDR1 MNHEY, CDR2 SVGEGT. This CDR3 region has 14 residues. V was shortened by 0 bases and J by 6 bases, with 12 bases between the two germline ends. In DNA, the CDR3 is TGTGCCAGCAGTTACTCGACCTCGGGTGGCGAGCAGTACTTC. Translating gives CASSYSTSGGEQYF.

The chain employs TRBV3-1 (or the pseudogene TRBV3-2) and TRBJ1-1, with 8 bases that match TRBD1. Germline V CDR1 and CDR2: LGHDT, YNNKEL (reference sequence). The CDR3 covers 15 residues. V lost 1 base to trimming and J lost 7 bases; unmatched junction nucleotides: 8. The CDR3 protein is CASSQVSGGSGEAFF. The CDR3 nucleotides read TGTGCCAGCAGCCAAGTTTCAGGGGGCAGTGGTGAAGCTTTCTTT.

This clone showed up just once. V is TRBV5-1 and J is TRBJ2-2; the match to TRBD1 covers 7 bases. V gave up 2 bases and J gave up 3 bases; unmatched junction bases: 13. Germline CDR1 and CDR2: SGHRS and YFSETQ. The CDR3 has 18 residues. The CDR3 reads CASSFPVDRVEDTGELFF. The CDR3 DNA reads TGCGCCAGCAGCTTCCCTGTAGACAGGGTGGAAGACACCGGGGAGCTGTTTTTT.

This clone was counted between two and nine times. The chain is built from TRBV4-1 and TRBJ1-1; D is possibly TRBD1 (6 bases). This CDR3 is 14 amino acids long. V was trimmed by 0 bases and J by 14 bases, leaving 19 bases between them. Per germline, CDR1 MGHRA and CDR2 YSYEKL. The CDR3 region is CASSQDRDGVRGFF. The CDR3 DNA reads as TGCGCCAGCAGCCAAGACCGGGACGGGGTGAGGGGGTTCTTT.

The chain couples TRBV12-3 or TRBV12-4 to TRBJ2-1, with a weak D call TRBD2 (6 bases). The CDR3 extends over 13 amino acids. V was trimmed by 0 bases and J by 9 bases, leaving 9 bases between them. CDR3 loop: CASSLALAIEQFF. DNA for the CDR3: TGTGCCAGCAGTTTAGCACTAGCCATTGAGCAGTTCTTC.

The chain couples TRBV2 to TRBJ1-2; 7 nucleotides match TRBD1. Germline V gives CDR1 SNHLY, CDR2 FYNNEI. The CDR3 loop spans 13 amino acids. V trimming: 6 bases; J trimming: 4 bases; junction bases outside the gene matches: 5. The CDR3 nucleotides read TGTGCCAGCAGGGACAGGAATCGCTATGGCTACACCTTC. Its protein is CASRDRNRYGYTF.

The rearrangement uses TRBV4-1 and TRBJ2-5; TRBD1 matches 9 bases. The germline V gene has CDR1 MGHRA and CDR2 YSYEKL. Trimming cost V 2 bases and J 5 bases; bases outside gene matches: 12. The CDR3 has 17 amino acids. CDR3 DNA: TGCGCCAGCAGCCAACCGTGGACAGGGGTTCGTCTTGAGACCCAGTACTTC. Translation gives CASSQPWTGVRLETQYF.

The chain links TRBV3-1 (or the pseudogene TRBV3-2) to TRBJ2-3; D may be TRBD2 (6 bases). The CDR3 is 13 residues long. V shed 5 bases and J shed 8 bases, with 14 bases lying between them. Germline CDR1 is LGHDT and CDR2 is YNNKEL (reference sequence). The CDR3 is CASSGRRIGTQYF. CDR3 bases: TGTGCCAGCAGCGGGAGGCGGATCGGTACGCAGTATTTT.

V and J are TRBV11-1 and TRBJ2-5; maybe TRBD2 (6 bases). The ends were cut back, 4 bases at V and 2 bases at J, with 14 bases in the middle. This CDR3 region has 15 residues. CDR1 and CDR2 from the germline V gene are SGHAT and FQDESV (reference sequence). The CDR3: CASSSSEGLQETQYF. DNA for the CDR3: TGTGCCAGCAGCTCATCGGAAGGACTACAAGAGACCCAGTACTTC.

The V gene is TRBV5-1, the J gene TRBJ1-6; 10 bases align to TRBD1. The CDR3 contains 17 residues. Germline CDR1 and CDR2: SGHRS and YFSETQ. The junction had 7 bases not matched to a gene; V was cut back by 3 bases and J by 4 bases. CDR3 sequence reads: CASSSPGQGTYNSPLHF. The CDR3 DNA sequence: TGCGCCAGCAGCTCTCCGGGACAGGGGACTTATAATTCACCCCTCCACTTT.

The chain recombines TRBV7-2 with TRBJ2-3; the D gene is possibly TRBD2 (5 bases). The CDR3 is 14 amino acids. Germline V CDR1 and CDR2: SGHTA, FQGNSA. Between the trimmed V and J ends, which lost 1 base and 3 bases, there was a span of 8 bases. The chain's CDR3 is CASSLDRRTDTQYF. The CDR3 DNA is TGTGCCAGCAGCTTAGACCGGAGGACAGATACGCAGTATTTT.

The J gene is TRBJ2-2, the V gene TRBV15, with unresolved D. Germline-derived CDR1 and CDR2 are LNHNV and YYDKDF (reference sequence). Between the trimmed V and J ends, which lost 4 bases and 3 bases, there was a span of 3 bases. This CDR3 comprises 12 residues. CDR3 DNA sequence: TGTGCCACCAGCACCTACACCGGGGAGCTGTTTTTT. Protein product: CATSTYTGELFF.

The chain couples TRBV5-1 to TRBJ1-4; tentatively, D is TRBD1 (6 bases). The CDR3 totals 18 residues. Between the trimmed V and J ends, which lost 1 base and 4 bases, there was a span of 20 bases. The germline V gene has CDR1 SGHRS and CDR2 YFSETQ. CDR3 in amino acids: CASSLIVQGPAHNEKLFF. CDR3 coding DNA: TGCGCCAGCAGCTTGATAGTACAGGGCCCGGCTCATAATGAAAAACTGTTTTTT.